These 8 T cell receptor beta chains share one sample of origin, sequenced in a study of a mutant IDH1 vaccine in newly diagnosed glioma. Sequencing used immunoSEQ multiplex PCR; TCRdb keeps in-frame clones, though not all of them. The table lists tens of thousands of clones, approximately 80% of them singletons. These receptors are not linked to any known antigen. Time point of the sample: week 35, safety follow-up. Vaccine doses each comprised 300 ug of mutant IDH1 20-mer peptide, with topical imiquimod. The specimen was PBMCs, collected from a glioma patient whose treatment included an IDH1 peptide vaccine. The receptors were sampled from a woman between 40 and 50 years old with glioma.

To note about this clone: Compared with germline, one end of the junction differs, possibly owing to a read error. V usage is TRBV14 and J usage is TRBJ1-1, with a weak D call TRBD1 (5 bases). Germline CDR1 SGHDN, CDR2 FVKESK. This CDR3 comprises 12 residues. CDR3 loop: CAGSWGRREAFF. DNA of the CDR3: TGTGCCGGCAGCTGGGGACGGAGGGAAGCTTTCTTT. The whole variable domain, filled in from reference TRBV14 and TRBJ1-1, reads EAGVTQFPSHSVIEKGQTVTLRCDPISGHDNLYWYRRVMGKEIKFLLHFVKESKQDESGMPNNRFLAERTGGTYSTLKVQPAELEDSGVYFCAGSWGRREAFFGQGTRLTVV.

The chain recombines TRBV19 with TRBJ2-3; 7 bases fit TRBD1. Germline CDR1 LNHDA, CDR2 SQIVND (reference sequence). This CDR3 is built from 16 residues. V was pared by 2 bases and J by 0 bases, with 5 bases of the junction left unmatched. The CDR3: CASSIIGTASTDTQYF. As DNA, the CDR3 is TGTGCCAGTAGTATAATAGGGACAGCGAGCACAGATACGCAGTATTTT.

The CDR3 spells CSVGWGGPNSGNEQYF. DNA of the CDR3: TGCAGCGTTGGGTGGGGAGGACCTAACTCAGGAAACGAGCAGTACTTC. V gene TRBV29-1 combines with J gene TRBJ2-7, with a weak D call TRBD2 (6 bases). This CDR3 is 16 amino acids long. Germline V gene sequence: CDR1 SQVTM, CDR2 ANQGSEA. Trimming removed 4 bases from V and 5 bases from J, with 24 bases in between.

This clone showed up just once. The rearrangement uses TRBV6-5 and TRBJ1-1, with 8 bases fitting TRBD1. Germline V CDR1 and CDR2: MNHEY, SVGAGI. The CDR3 has 15 residues. V shed 5 bases, J shed 0 bases, and the junction held 5 bases outside the gene matches. CDR3 sequence: CASSTTGALNTEAFF. The CDR3 DNA reads as TGTGCCAGCAGTACGACAGGGGCATTGAACACTGAAGCTTTCTTT.

This chain links TRBV10-1 with TRBJ2-5; D may be TRBD2 (5 bases). Between the trimmed V and J ends, which lost 3 bases and 5 bases, there was a span of 10 bases. This CDR3 spans 13 amino acids. CDR1 is WNHNN and CDR2 is SYGVQD in the germline V gene (reference sequence). DNA of the CDR3: TGCGCCAGCAGTGACGGTCGGGGTGAGACCCAGTACTTC. This sequence encodes CASSDGRGETQYF.

CDR3 bases: TGTGCCAGTAGGGCGCGCGGACAGTACAATGAGCAGTTCTTC. Translating it yields CASRARGQYNEQFF. This chain links TRBV19 with TRBJ2-1, with D tentatively TRBD1 (6 bases). Trimming took off 6 bases at V and 4 bases at J, with 13 bases between the two ends. The CDR3 is made up of 14 amino acids. The V gene's germline CDR1 is LNHDA and CDR2 SQIVND (reference sequence).

This clone has just one count. V usage is TRBV30 and J usage is TRBJ1-2, with D perhaps TRBD1 (6 bases). Looked up from germline, CDR1 is GTSNPN and CDR2 is SVGIG (reference sequence). With 3 bases removed from V and 7 bases from J, the gap between germline ends came to 21 bases. The CDR3 is made up of 15 amino acids. The CDR3 sequence: CAWSHASTGRGGYTF. The CDR3 nucleotides read TGTGCCTGGAGCCACGCCTCGACAGGCAGAGGTGGCTACACCTTC.

V and J are TRBV6-1 and TRBJ2-7; the D gene is possibly TRBD2 (6 bases). Germline V gives CDR1 MNHNS, CDR2 SASEGT. Trimming took off 4 bases at V and 3 bases at J, with 10 bases between the two ends. The CDR3 is 13 residues long. CDR3 DNA sequence: TGTGCCAGCAGTGTTGGGGGGATCTACGAGCAGTACTTC. Protein: CASSVGGIYEQYF.